The 8 T cell receptor beta chains below come from one sample, sequenced in a study of beta chain features in type 1 diabetes. Overall study findings and caveats: All four CD4+ subsets from Type 1 diabetes patients carried moderately but significantly shorter TCRB CDR3s.

The investigators reverse transcribed all of the isolated RNA, so they sequenced expressed TCRB transcripts. The data were produced by immunoSEQ multiplex PCR, yet TCRdb's version contains in-frame clones alone and is incomplete. The table lists roughly 340,000 clones, around 12% of them singletons. No cognate antigen is known for these TCRs. The sequenced material came from naive CD4+ T cells from blood. The receptors come from a woman aged 18-29 years with type 1 diabetes.

V usage is TRBV7-2 and J usage is TRBJ2-3; TRBD2 matches 9 bases. The CDR3 length is 15 residues. CDR1 and CDR2 (germline): SGHTA, FQGNSA. V shed 3 bases, J shed 6 bases, and the junction held 7 bases outside the gene matches. This CDR3 reads CASSFRSGGRDTQYF. For the CDR3, the DNA is TGTGCCAGCAGCTTCCGTAGCGGGGGCAGGGATACGCAGTATTTT.

The table lists this clone with a few counts. The CDR3: CAWSVRFAPRETQYF. The CDR3, as DNA: TGTGCCTGGAGTGTACGCTTCGCTCCCCGGGAGACCCAGTACTTC. The chain is built from TRBV30 and TRBJ2-5; D gene unclear. This CDR3 is 15 amino acids long. Trimming took 0 bases from V and 5 from J, leaving 16 bases between them. Germline CDR1 reads GTSNPN; CDR2 reads SVGIG (reference sequence).

This clone was counted between two and nine times. The rearrangement uses TRBV18 and TRBJ1-2; a possible D gene is TRBD1 (5 bases). V lost 2 bases, J lost 6 bases, and 13 bases lay in between. Germline-derived CDR1 and CDR2 are KGHSH and LQKENI. CDR3 length: 14 amino acids. For the CDR3, the DNA is TGTGCCAGCTCACCAAATCAGGGCTCGGATGGCTACACCTTC. This codes for CASSPNQGSDGYTF.

This clone occurred a few times. The V gene is TRBV20-1, the J gene TRBJ2-5; no firm D call. V was shortened by 5 bases and J by 5 bases, with 9 bases between the two germline ends. This CDR3 has 11 residues. Looked up from germline, CDR1 is DFQATT and CDR2 is SNEGSKA (reference sequence). In nucleotides, the CDR3 is TGCAGTGCTTTAGTGTCGGAGACCCAGTACTTC. This sequence encodes CSALVSETQYF.

This clone came up a few times. The chain carries TRBV30 and TRBJ2-7; D remains unclear. There are 12 residues in the CDR3. CDR1 is GTSNPN and CDR2 is SVGIG in the germline V gene (reference sequence). V was pared by 3 bases and J by 1 base, with 7 bases between. Here the CDR3 reads CAWRLLSYEQYF. The CDR3 DNA reads TGTGCCTGGAGACTCCTATCCTACGAGCAGTACTTC. The full variable domain, rest sourced from reference TRBV30 and TRBJ2-7, is SQTIHQWPATLVQPVGSPLSLECTVEGTSNPNLYWYRQAAGRGLQLLFYSVGIGQISSEVPQNLSASRPQDRQFILSSKKLLLSDSGFYLCAWRLLSYEQYFGPGTRLTVT.

The rearrangement links TRBV7-3 to TRBJ2-7; D unclear. Trimming cost V 3 bases and J 3 bases, with 9 bases left between them. In germline, CDR1 is SGHTA, CDR2 FQGTGA. This CDR3 comprises 13 residues. The CDR3 region is CASSLGPIYEQYF. The CDR3 coding sequence is TGTGCCAGCAGCTTGGGCCCGATCTACGAGCAGTACTTC. The full variable domain, rest sourced from reference TRBV7-3 and TRBJ2-7, is GAGVSQTPSNKVTEKGKYVELRCDPISGHTALYWYRQSLGQGPEFLIYFQGTGAADDSGLPNDRFFAVRPEGSVSTLKIQRTERGDSAVYLCASSLGPIYEQYFGPGTRLTVT.

This clone showed up just a few times. The chain employs TRBV18 and TRBJ2-7; tentatively, D is TRBD2 (6 bases). Between the trimmed V and J ends, which lost 3 bases and 3 bases, there was a span of 9 bases. CDR3 length: 13 amino acids. Germline values: CDR1 KGHSH, CDR2 LQKENI. The CDR3 coding sequence is TGTGCCAGCTCACCGGGGACTCACTACGAGCAGTACTTC. Translated: CASSPGTHYEQYF.

This clone occurred a few times. V and J are TRBV18 and TRBJ2-1, with TRBD2 matching 9 bases. Trimming removed 1 base from V and 8 bases from J; junction bases left unmatched: 3. The germline gives CDR1 KGHSH, CDR2 LQKENI. This CDR3 is 14 amino acids long. CDR3 protein: CASSPRGLAYEQFF. DNA for the CDR3: TGTGCCAGCTCACCACGGGGACTAGCCTATGAGCAGTTCTTC.